The present T cell receptor (beta chain) was sequenced within a study of T cell repertoires in cytomegalovirus infection. Study details: CMV infection together with matching HLA type was indicated by public TCR beta signatures. General observations from the study: Dominating the ex vivo response were HLA-C-restricted CMV-specific TCR beta clonotypes.

In this sample, this clonotype turned up a few times. The antigen remains unidentified. Via MiXCR, TCRdb re-called the reads, giving one row per CDR3 protein. The table lists around 740,000 distinct CDR3 sequences, approximately 40% of them singletons. Germline assignment: CDR1 MNHEY and CDR2 SVGAGI. V was trimmed by 6 bases and J by 7 bases, leaving 16 bases between them. The CDR3 consists of 15 residues. Sequenced: PBMCs. The chain uses TRBV6-5 and TRBJ1-6; the D gene is possibly TRBD1 (5 bases). This TCR came from a human donor in good health (CMV status not recorded). Some clones in this sample may be carry-over from other donors' samples. The DNA of the CDR3 is TGTGCCAGCAGCCCCTTGGGGGTGATGAATTCACCCCTCCACTTT. Its protein product is CASSPLGVMNSPLHF.